These 7 T cell receptor beta chains came from one sample sequenced in a study of blood T cell repertoires in COVID-19. Sequenced by immunoSEQ multiplex PCR; TCRdb stores in-frame clones only, minus some. The profile shows about 280,000 clones, about nine tenths of them singletons. The sequenced sample consisted of peripheral blood. These receptors were taken from a woman in her 30s with active or convalescent COVID-19.

This clone has more than one count but fewer than ten. The rearrangement links TRBV28 to TRBJ1-6; 11 nucleotides line up with TRBD1. Looked up from germline, CDR1 is MDHEN and CDR2 is SYDVKM. Germline trimming cut 4 bases from V and 2 bases from J; bases unmatched to any gene: 4. The CDR3 has 17 residues. The CDR3 protein is CASSSPGQGAYNSPLHF. DNA of the CDR3: TGTGCCAGCAGTTCCCCGGGACAGGGGGCCTATAATTCACCCCTCCACTTT.

The chain is built from TRBV7-9 and TRBJ2-3; the D gene is possibly TRBD1 (6 bases). Trimming left V 5 bases short and J 2 bases short, with 11 bases between. The germline CDR1 and CDR2 sequences are SEHNR and FQNEAQ (reference sequence). The length of the CDR3 is 14 residues. The CDR3 sequence: CASSTGHPTDTQYF. The CDR3 nucleotides are TGTGCCAGCAGCACGGGACACCCCACAGATACGCAGTATTTT.

This chain joins TRBV24-1 and TRBJ1-2; the D gene is possibly TRBD1 (6 bases). Trimming removed 6 bases at V and 5 bases at J, with 21 bases between. CDR3 size: 16 residues. CDR1 and CDR2 (germline): KGHDR, SFDVKD. This chain's CDR3 is CATSQGTARDPYGYTF. The CDR3 DNA is TGTGCCACCAGTCAGGGGACGGCCAGGGACCCATATGGCTACACCTTC.

This clone has a handful of counts. The chain uses TRBV21-1 and TRBJ2-7; TRBD1, the table's D call, lacks a check against the DNA. TRBV21-1 is annotated as a pseudogene. The CDR3 is 16 residues long. This chain's CDR3 is CASSTRTAVIYYEQYF. The CDR3 nucleotides read TGTGCCAGCAGCACCAGGACAGCTGTCATCTACTACGAGCAGTACTTC.

This chain uses TRBV5-1 with TRBJ1-2; no firm D call. The CDR3 consists of 15 residues. V gave up 4 bases and J gave up 2 bases, with 15 bases separating them. CDR1 and CDR2 from the germline V gene are SGHRS and YFSETQ. In nucleotides, the CDR3 is TGCGCCAGCAGCCTGGCCGAGGGAATAAACTATGGCTACACCTTC. The encoded protein is CASSLAEGINYGYTF.

The chain has TRBV19 and TRBJ1-4; D is ambiguous. Trimming left V 3 bases short and J 3 bases short, with 14 bases between. Per the germline V gene, CDR1 is LNHDA and CDR2 is SQIVND (reference sequence). This CDR3 spans 16 amino acids. CDR3 sequence reads: CASSIPGSVANEKLFF. The DNA for the CDR3 is TGTGCCAGTAGTATTCCCGGGTCGGTTGCTAATGAAAAACTGTTTTTT.

V usage is TRBV6-1 and J usage is TRBJ2-7; D is unresolved. Trimming left V 2 bases short and J 2 bases short, with 7 bases between. The CDR3 sequence is 13 residues long. Germline V gene sequence: CDR1 MNHNS, CDR2 SASEGT. The CDR3, as DNA: TGTGCCAGCAGTGAATGGCAGGCCTACGAGCAGTACTTC. It yields the protein CASSEWQAYEQYF.